Following are 10 T cell receptor beta chains from one sample sequenced in a study of T-cell memory formation after mild COVID-19. TCRdb re-called the 5' RACE reads through MiXCR, storing one row per CDR3 protein. This sample has some 350,000 distinct CDR3 sequences, with under 15% found just once. The sample comprised PBMCs or a T cell subset sorted from them (not recorded which). The receptors shown here come from a man aged 18 to 29 who had mild COVID-19 (a few samples of this study predate the infection). Cell type and time point are not known.

The chain has TRBV6-5 and TRBJ1-5; the D is unclear. V shed 3 bases and J shed 0 bases, with 3 bases lying between them. The germline V gene encodes CDR1 MNHEY and CDR2 SVGAGI. The CDR3 has 13 residues. This CDR3 reads CASSYNSNQPQHF. CDR3 nucleotide sequence: TGTGCCAGCAGTTATAATAGCAATCAGCCCCAGCATTTT.

The chain uses TRBV20-1 and TRBJ1-1; possibly TRBD1 for D (5 bases). Germline CDR1 DFQATT, CDR2 SNEGSKA (reference sequence). The CDR3 runs 13 residues. CDR3 DNA sequence: TGCGGACTACGCGTGAGGGGAAATCCTGAAGCTTTCTTT. Protein product: CGLRVRGNPEAFF.

This chain connects TRBV7-3 to TRBJ1-2; a possible D gene is TRBD1 (5 bases). V lost 1 base and J 8 bases, leaving 11 bases between the germline ends. Germline CDR1 SGHTA, CDR2 FQGTGA. The CDR3 length is 13 residues. In nucleotides, the CDR3 is TGTGCCAGCAGCTTAAGCGGGGGGAGCGGCTACACCTTC. This sequence encodes CASSLSGGSGYTF.

This chain links TRBV5-4 with TRBJ2-5, with TRBD2 matching 10 bases. The CDR3 covers 15 residues. The V gene's germline CDR1 is SGHNT and CDR2 YYREEE (reference sequence). Trimming took 5 bases from V and 5 from J; bases not matched to a gene: 9. The chain's CDR3 is CASSAAGGPDETQYF. The CDR3 DNA reads as TGTGCCAGCAGTGCAGCGGGGGGGCCGGACGAGACCCAGTACTTC.

This clonotype has a handful of counts. Here the CDR3 reads CASTARGAQETQYF. The CDR3, as DNA: TGTGCCAGCACCGCGAGGGGGGCGCAAGAGACCCAGTACTTC. This chain connects TRBV7-9 to TRBJ2-5; either TRBD1 or TRBD2 may supply D (6 bases each). Germline assignment: CDR1 SEHNR and CDR2 FQNEAQ (reference sequence). V was clipped by 7 bases and J by 2 bases, with 14 bases between them. This CDR3 comprises 14 residues.

The V and J genes are TRBV25-1 and TRBJ2-1, with D possibly matching TRBD1 (5 bases). Germline lookup yields CDR1 MGHDK and CDR2 SYGVNS. The V end was cut by 2 bases, the J end by 15 bases, with 17 bases between. The CDR3 is 13 residues long. This CDR3 reads CASSERGHEGAFF. The CDR3 DNA follows: TGTGCCAGCAGTGAACGTGGACACGAAGGGGCGTTCTTC.

This clonotype has just a few counts. The chain has TRBV20-1 and TRBJ1-6, with 9 bases aligning to TRBD1. There are 16 residues in the CDR3. J lost 9 bases, V lost 1 base, and 10 bases had no gene match. Germline values: CDR1 DFQATT, CDR2 SNEGSKA (reference sequence). CDR3 region: CSARVSGDRVSSPLHF. The CDR3 DNA reads as TGCAGTGCTAGAGTTTCGGGGGACAGGGTATCTTCACCCCTCCACTTT.

The chain recombines TRBV7-9 with TRBJ2-7; TRBD2 might be the D (5 bases). Trimming pared 4 bases from V and 5 bases from J, leaving 12 bases between. CDR3 length: 13 amino acids. The germline V gene has CDR1 SEHNR and CDR2 FQNEAQ (reference sequence). CDR3 nucleotides: TGTGCCAGCAGCTCCCCGGGGTCCGACGAGCAGTACGTC. It is translated as CASSSPGSDEQYV.

The chain has TRBV2 and TRBJ2-7; TRBD1 agrees at 8 bases. V was pared by 4 bases and J by 2 bases, with 4 bases of the junction left unmatched. The CDR3 has 14 residues. The germline V gene has CDR1 SNHLY and CDR2 FYNNEI. The CDR3 loop reads CASSGGQVAYEQYF. In DNA form, the CDR3 reads TGTGCCAGCAGTGGGGGACAGGTTGCCTACGAGCAGTACTTC.

In its sample, this clonotype was seen a few times. V and J are TRBV4-2 and TRBJ1-1; D is unresolved. There are 17 residues in the CDR3. From germline, CDR1 is LGHNA and CDR2 YNFKEQ. The germline V and J ends were trimmed by 3 bases and 6 bases, with 23 bases remaining between them. CDR3 DNA: TGTGCCAGCAGCCAGCTTGGGATGTCCGCGGTGCGCGCTGAAGCTTTCTTT. This translates into CASSQLGMSAVRAEAFF.